The 23 T cell receptor beta chains in this list originate from one sample, sequenced in a study of OX40 agonist ivuxolimab in advanced cancers. TCRdb's copy holds only in-frame clones and misses some; the assay was immunoSEQ multiplex PCR. Here the sample spans more than 35,000 clones, 65% to 85% being singletons. The sequencing used CD4+ or CD8+ T cells sorted from blood, collected in a trial of the OX40 agonist ivuxolimab. These receptors were collected from an adult with an advanced solid tumor such as melanoma, head and neck, liver or kidney cancer.

The chain combines TRBV25-1 with TRBJ2-2, with 7 bases fitting TRBD1. The trim removed 6 bases at V and 4 bases at J, leaving 5 bases unmatched. The V gene's germline CDR1 is MGHDK and CDR2 SYGVNS. The CDR3 loop spans 14 amino acids. The CDR3 reads CASRTGLRTGELFF. CDR3 bases: TGTGCCAGCAGGACAGGGCTCCGCACCGGGGAGCTGTTTTTT.

V usage is TRBV30 and J usage is TRBJ2-6; 11 bases agree with TRBD2. The CDR3 is 18 amino acids. The junction had 10 bases not matched to a gene; V was cut back by 2 bases and J by 4 bases. Germline V CDR1 and CDR2: GTSNPN, SVGIG (reference sequence). CDR3 region: CAWSLVAGGFLGANVLTF. The CDR3, as DNA: TGTGCCTGGAGTCTAGTAGCGGGAGGGTTTCTGGGGGCCAACGTCCTGACTTTC.

The chain links TRBV19 to TRBJ1-3, with 8 nucleotides matching TRBD1. Germline V gives CDR1 LNHDA, CDR2 SQIVND (reference sequence). CDR3 length: 15 amino acids. The trim removed 8 bases at V and 0 bases at J, leaving 6 bases unmatched. CDR3 in amino acids: CASQDRANSGNTIYF. The CDR3 bases are TGTGCCAGTCAGGACAGGGCAAACTCTGGAAACACCATATATTTT.

The chain joins TRBV11-2 to TRBJ2-3; D is unresolved. Germline CDR1 SGHAT, CDR2 FQNNGV. The CDR3 runs to 12 residues. Trimming removed 2 bases at V and 0 bases at J, with 0 bases between. DNA of the CDR3: TGTGCCAGCAGCTTAAGCACAGATACGCAGTATTTT. It encodes CASSLSTDTQYF. Combining the CDR3 with reference TRBV11-2 and TRBJ2-3 gives the whole variable domain EAGVAQSPRYKIIEKRQSVAFWCNPISGHATLYWYQQILGQGPKLLIQFQNNGVVDDSQLPKDRFSAERLKGVDSTLKIQPAKLEDSAVYLCASSLSTDTQYFGPGTRLTVL.

The rearrangement uses TRBV4-1 and TRBJ2-3, with TRBD2 matching 8 bases. CDR3 length: 13 residues. CDR1 MGHRA and CDR2 YSYEKL come from the germline V gene. The ends lost 8 bases at V and 3 bases at J; junction bases unmatched: 4. CDR3 region: CASGIAGTDTQYF. CDR3 sequence (DNA): TGCGCCAGCGGTATAGCGGGAACAGATACGCAGTATTTT.

In DNA, the CDR3 is TGTGCCAGCAGCCCTCCACCTAGCGGGAGTATAGATGAGCAGTTCTTC. Translating gives CASSPPPSGSIDEQFF. The chain is built from TRBV7-8 and TRBJ2-1, with 10 bases matching TRBD2. Germline V gives CDR1 SGHVS, CDR2 FQNEAQ. The CDR3 is 16 amino acids. V shed 5 bases and J 8 bases; nucleotides not matched to a gene: 12.

This rearrangement joins TRBV5-8 to TRBJ1-4; 7 positions match TRBD1. This CDR3 spans 15 amino acids. Trimming took 4 bases from V and 8 from J; bases not matched to a gene: 11. Germline CDR1 reads SGHTS; CDR2 reads YDEGEE. CDR3 loop: CASSRRQGLGEKLFF. The CDR3 nucleotides are TGTGCCAGCAGCCGTCGACAGGGCTTGGGGGAAAAACTGTTTTTT.

The chain is built from TRBV11-3 and TRBJ2-3; possibly TRBD2 for D (5 bases). V was pared by 0 bases and J by 2 bases, with 6 bases between. Germline loops: CDR1 SGHNT, CDR2 YENEEA. This CDR3 spans 14 amino acids. The CDR3 nucleotides are TGTGCCAGCAGCTTAGACCGGGACACAGATACGCAGTATTTT. Translated, it gives CASSLDRDTDTQYF. Based on the CDR3 plus reference TRBV11-3 and TRBJ2-3, the full variable domain is EAGVVQSPRYKIIEKKQPVAFWCNPISGHNTLYWYLQNLGQGPELLIRYENEEAVDDSQLPKDRFSAERLKGVDSTLKIQPAELGDSAVYLCASSLDRDTDTQYFGPGTRLTVL.

J is TRBJ1-5 and V is TRBV11-2; D uncertain. The germline V gene has CDR1 SGHAT and CDR2 FQNNGV. The CDR3 runs to 16 residues. V shed 1 base and J shed 0 bases, with 10 bases lying between them. The DNA of the CDR3 is TGTGCCAGCAGCTTAGGAGTGGAGTATAGCAATCAGCCCCAGCATTTT. Translated: CASSLGVEYSNQPQHF.

A remark on this clone: At one of its ends the junction is not consistent with the germline gene, which may arise from a read error. The chain recombines TRBV5-4 with TRBJ1-2; TRBD1 matches at 8 bases. Germline-derived CDR1 and CDR2 are SGHNT and YYREEE (reference sequence). This CDR3 region has 15 residues. The CDR3 nucleotides read TGCGCCAGCAGCCAAGATCCACAGGGGGACGGTGGCTACACCTTC. Translated: CASSQDPQGDGGYTF.

The chain combines TRBV5-4 with TRBJ2-5, with a weak D call TRBD2 (6 bases). The DNA end lines up better with TRBJ2-7; the J call may be wrong. This CDR3 comprises 13 residues. CDR1 and CDR2 (germline): SGHNT, YYREEE (reference sequence). This CDR3 is CASSPGLAYEQYF. In DNA form, the CDR3 reads TGTGCCAGCAGCCCGGGACTGGCCTACGAGCAGTACTTC.

V and J are TRBV5-1 and TRBJ1-4; a weak D match, TRBD1 (5 bases). The germline V gene has CDR1 SGHRS and CDR2 YFSETQ. V gave up 2 bases and J gave up 0 bases, with 11 bases separating them. This CDR3 is built from 16 residues. The CDR3 nucleotides are TGCGCCAGCAGCTTCAATGGGGGAGCAACTAATGAAAAACTGTTTTTT. Translating gives CASSFNGGATNEKLFF.

The chain recombines TRBV7-6 with TRBJ2-1; 9 bases are shared with TRBD2. V trimming: 2 bases; J trimming: 8 bases; junction bases outside the gene matches: 10. Germline V gene data show CDR1 as SGHVS and CDR2 as FNYEAQ. This CDR3 region has 16 residues. The CDR3 nucleotides read TGTGCCAGCAGCTTACGAGCGGGGGGAATCGGGTATGAGCAGTTCTTC. Its translation: CASSLRAGGIGYEQFF.

This rearrangement joins TRBV7-8 to TRBJ1-1; TRBD1 matches 7 bases. CDR3 length equals 14 residues. Germline V gene data show CDR1 as SGHVS and CDR2 as FQNEAQ. V trimming: 5 bases; J trimming: 1 base; junction bases outside the gene matches: 4. CDR3 nucleotide sequence: TGTGCCAGCAGCCCTGGGACAGCGAACACTGAAGCTTTCTTT. It codes for CASSPGTANTEAFF. Full variable domain (outside the CDR3, taken from reference TRBV7-8 and TRBJ1-1): GAGVSQSPRYKVAKRGQDVALRCDPISGHVSLFWYQQALGQGPEFLTYFQNEAQLDKSGLPSDRFFAERPEGSVSTLKIQRTQQEDSAVYLCASSPGTANTEAFFGQGTRLTVV.

Notes on this clone: Other DNA sequences in this specimen translate into the identical CDR3. The chain uses TRBV5-4 and TRBJ2-7, with 9 bases lining up with TRBD1. J gave up 3 bases and V 4 bases, and 8 bases lay outside the gene matches. The CDR3 covers 15 residues. CDR1 and CDR2 (germline): SGHNT, YYREEE (reference sequence). This chain's CDR3 is CASSDGQGRSYEQYF. Written as DNA, the CDR3 is TGTGCCAGCAGCGATGGACAGGGGCGAAGCTACGAGCAGTACTTC.

The V gene is TRBV30, the J gene TRBJ1-6, with D perhaps TRBD1 (6 bases). The germline V gene has CDR1 GTSNPN and CDR2 SVGIG (reference sequence). CDR3 length: 13 residues. The ends were cut back, 4 bases at V and 6 bases at J, with 10 bases in the middle. In DNA, the CDR3 is TGTGCCTGGACAGGGGTCTTTAATTCACCCCTCCACTTT. Its protein is CAWTGVFNSPLHF. The entire variable domain, with the rest obtained from reference TRBV30 and TRBJ1-6, is as follows: SQTIHQWPATLVQPVGSPLSLECTVEGTSNPNLYWYRQAAGRGLQLLFYSVGIGQISSEVPQNLSASRPQDRQFILSSKKLLLSDSGFYLCAWTGVFNSPLHFGNGTRLTVT.

This chain joins TRBV7-2 and TRBJ1-6, with TRBD1 matching 7 bases. Per germline, CDR1 SGHTA and CDR2 FQGNSA. The ends lost 2 bases at V and 6 bases at J; junction bases unmatched: 10. CDR3 length equals 17 residues. The DNA of the CDR3 is TGTGCCAGCAGCTTAATATCGGCCCCAGGGGGTAATTCACCCCTCCACTTT. This sequence encodes CASSLISAPGGNSPLHF. The full variable domain, completed using reference TRBV7-2 and TRBJ1-6, is GAGVSQSPSNKVTEKGKDVELRCDPISGHTALYWYRQSLGQGLEFLIYFQGNSAPDKSGLPSDRFSAERTGGSVSTLTIQRTQQEDSAVYLCASSLISAPGGNSPLHFGNGTRLTVT.

This clone occurred a few times. This chain links TRBV5-5 with TRBJ2-2, with 9 bases aligning to TRBD1. J lost 6 bases, V lost 4 bases, and 7 bases had no gene match. Looked up from germline, CDR1 is SGHKS and CDR2 is YYEKEE (reference sequence). The CDR3 consists of 15 residues. DNA for the CDR3: TGTGCCAGCAGCCTTAACAGGGGGCTCGCCGGGGAGCTGTTTTTT. Protein: CASSLNRGLAGELFF.

The chain recombines TRBV5-1 with TRBJ2-1, with D unclear. From germline, CDR1 is SGHRS and CDR2 YFSETQ. This CDR3 comprises 16 residues. With 2 bases removed from V and 4 bases from J, the gap between germline ends came to 16 bases. The DNA of the CDR3 is TGCGCCAGCAGCTTCGGGTCCGCGGAGATTTACAATGAGCAGTTCTTC. Translating it yields CASSFGSAEIYNEQFF.

The rearrangement uses TRBV27 and TRBJ2-1; 9 nucleotides match TRBD1. The CDR3 runs to 13 residues. Unmatched junction bases numbered 6, after V lost 5 bases and J lost 10 bases. The germline gives CDR1 MNHEY, CDR2 SMNVEV (reference sequence). The CDR3 loop reads CASSLGQGWEQFF. The DNA of the CDR3 is TGTGCCAGCAGTCTGGGACAGGGCTGGGAGCAGTTCTTC.

This clone has a handful of counts. The chain employs TRBV6-5 and TRBJ1-2, with D possibly TRBD1 on 6 matching bases. The germline gives CDR1 MNHEY, CDR2 SVGAGI. Trimming stripped 5 bases from V and 0 bases from J, with 13 bases between. The CDR3 extends over 15 amino acids. The CDR3 coding sequence is TGTGCCAGCAGTGTAACAGGGAAGTCTAACTATGGCTACACCTTC. Translated: CASSVTGKSNYGYTF.

V and J are TRBV19 and TRBJ2-3; D tentatively reads TRBD1 or TRBD2 (5 bases each). CDR3 size: 13 residues. Germline CDR1 and CDR2: LNHDA and SQIVND (reference sequence). Trimming stripped 5 bases from V and 2 bases from J, with 8 bases between. The CDR3 region has the DNA TGTGCCAGTAGTGAGGGGAACACAGATACGCAGTATTTT. It encodes CASSEGNTDTQYF.

The V call is TRBV6-5, the J call TRBJ1-2; maybe TRBD1 (6 bases). The CDR3 spans 15 residues. CDR1 is MNHEY and CDR2 is SVGAGI in the germline V gene. The V and J ends lost 5 bases and 5 bases respectively, with 18 bases between them. This chain's CDR3 is CASSPFWGRGYGYTF. The CDR3 nucleotides read TGTGCCAGCAGTCCATTCTGGGGGCGGGGGTATGGCTACACCTTC.